This T cell receptor (beta chain) was recorded in a study of blood T cell repertoires in COVID-19. On the study more broadly: T cells, B-cell-depleted T cells, or PBMCs supplied cDNA or gDNA.

Repertoires were generated with immunoSEQ multiplex PCR, while TCRdb's copy carries only in-frame clones and drops some. The sample carries about 160,000 clones, 80% to 90% recorded once. The CDR3 sequence is 17 residues long. J lost 0 bases, V lost 4 bases, and 8 bases had no gene match. Germline V gene lookup returns CDR1 SGHNT and CDR2 YYREEE (reference sequence). This clone showed up just once. The chain recombines TRBV5-4 with TRBJ2-5; 11 nucleotides agree with TRBD2. Sequencing was done on a sample of peripheral blood. This receptor was taken from a man aged 35-49 years with acute or convalescent COVID-19. CDR3 in amino acids: CASSTGLAVLYQETQYF. The CDR3 nucleotides read TGTGCCAGCAGCACGGGACTAGCGGTTCTGTACCAAGAGACCCAGTACTTC.